This T cell receptor (beta chain) was recovered during a study of blood T cell dynamics during melanoma immunotherapy. Study details: First-line therapy was either pembrolizumab or nivolumab with ipilimumab for metastatic melanoma.

Generated by immunoSEQ multiplex PCR, the TCRdb table keeps only in-frame clones and is missing some. This table holds 7,500 to 9,000 clones, more than 70% found once. Looked up from germline, CDR1 is SGHVS and CDR2 is FNYEAQ. There are 13 residues in the CDR3. The V end lost 3 bases, the J end lost 4 bases, and 9 bases lay between the germline ends. Time point meaning: week 3, after first cycle of checkpoint inhibitor. This material consisted of blood, taken from a patient treated with checkpoint blockade. The source is a human donor with melanoma. This rearrangement joins TRBV7-6 to TRBJ1-2, with D perhaps matching TRBD1 (5 bases). This chain's CDR3 is CASSFGGSYGYTF. In nucleotides, the CDR3 is TGTGCCAGCAGCTTCGGGGGAAGCTATGGCTACACCTTC.